This T cell receptor (beta chain) was sequenced in a study of human T cells and chemical hapten exposure. Trimming cost V 2 bases and J 9 bases, with 20 bases left between them. The CDR3 has 17 amino acids. The germline gives CDR1 SGHVS, CDR2 FQNEAQ. Only a few counts were recorded for this clonotype. Time point reported: pre-sensitization, week 0. Treatment described: therapeutic diphenylcyclopropenone sensitization with weekly scalp DPC. TCRdb passed the RACE reads through MiXCR, listing each CDR3 protein once. The sample consists of tens of thousands of distinct CDR3 sequences, about 8.9% of them appearing once.

The chain links TRBV7-8 to TRBJ1-6; D not resolved. This material consisted of whole blood, taken in connection with sensitization to the hapten diphenylcyclopropenone (DPC). This sequence originates from a woman between 40 and 50 years old with alopecia areata. Some clones in this sample may be carry-over from other donors' samples. The CDR3 coding sequence is TGTGCCAGCAGCTTAATTGGCTGGGCAGGAGAGCGTTCACCCCTCCACTTT. It translates to CASSLIGWAGERSPLHF.